The present T cell receptor beta chain was sequenced within a study of identical twins. General observations from the study: Insertions were fewer in abundant cord blood beta clonotypes, whereas memory repertoires showed none of this pattern.

TCRdb reprocessed the 5' RACE reads via MiXCR and lists one record per CDR3 protein. This sample has a few hundred thousand distinct CDR3 sequences, with roughly 24% found just once. This clonotype showed up just once. Its antigen is currently unknown. In addition, the sample was reused for a study of T cells expressing NK-cell markers.

Source material: CD4+ T cells sorted from blood. The receptor's source is a young woman in good health.

The CDR3 loop reads CASSQERSEAFF. The CDR3, as DNA: TGCGCCAGCAGCCAAGAAAGATCTGAAGCTTTCTTT. This chain joins TRBV4-3 and TRBJ1-1, with D unclear. Germline CDR1 and CDR2: LGHNA and YSLEER. CDR3 length equals 12 residues. Trimming removed 0 bases at V and 6 bases at J, with 5 bases between.